This T cell receptor (beta chain) was obtained from a study of blood T cells in healthy people across ages. The germline V gene encodes CDR1 SGHRS and CDR2 YFSETQ. This CDR3 comprises 15 residues. Trimming removed 2 bases from V and 5 bases from J; junction bases left unmatched: 7. The authors ran a second PCR of roughly 6 to 12 cycles using a sample-barcoded 5' primer and a J-beta primer mix. TCRdb re-called the 5' RACE reads with MiXCR, one entry per CDR3 protein. The sample lists about 1,600,000 distinct CDR3 sequences, 42% occurring once. This TCR derives from a woman aged 18 to 35 in good health. Sequenced sample: blood. This chain links TRBV5-1 with TRBJ2-1, with 7 bases matching TRBD1. CDR3 residues: CASSFNEGANNEQFF. The CDR3 DNA is TGCGCCAGCAGCTTTAACGAGGGGGCAAACAATGAGCAGTTCTTC.